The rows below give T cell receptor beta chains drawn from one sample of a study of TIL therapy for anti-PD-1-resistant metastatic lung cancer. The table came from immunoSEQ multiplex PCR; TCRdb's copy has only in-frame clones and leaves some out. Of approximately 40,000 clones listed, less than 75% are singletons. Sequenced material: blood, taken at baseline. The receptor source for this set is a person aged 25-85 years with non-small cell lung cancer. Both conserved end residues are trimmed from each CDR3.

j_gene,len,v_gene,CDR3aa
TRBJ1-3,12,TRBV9,ASSGPYSGNTIY
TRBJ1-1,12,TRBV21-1,ASSAKQVDTEAF
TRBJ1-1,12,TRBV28,ASSLAFGDTEAF
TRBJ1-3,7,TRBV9,ASGSELY
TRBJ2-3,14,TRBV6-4,ASSDSMARGPDTQY
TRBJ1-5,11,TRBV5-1,ASSRDGLEPQH
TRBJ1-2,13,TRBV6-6,ASSPPGRENYGYT
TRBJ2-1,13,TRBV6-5,ASSLGGRWDNEQF
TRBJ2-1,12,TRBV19,ASSIGDSYNEQF
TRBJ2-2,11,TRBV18,ASSGRHTGELF
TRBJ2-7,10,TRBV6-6,ASSYLNMEQY
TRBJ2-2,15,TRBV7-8,ASSSHLGGANTGELF
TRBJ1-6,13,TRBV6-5,ASSSLSAQESPLH
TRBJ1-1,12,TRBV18,ASSLLDRNTEAF
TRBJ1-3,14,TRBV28,ASSPGGSGSGNTIY
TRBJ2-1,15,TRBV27,ASSQHGERGRNNEQF
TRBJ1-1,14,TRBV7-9,ASSLAGQGENTEAF
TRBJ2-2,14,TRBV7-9,ASSRPGQGFSGELF
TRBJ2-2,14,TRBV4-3,ASNPGAGGKVGELF
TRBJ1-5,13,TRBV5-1,ASSLAGGLYQPQH
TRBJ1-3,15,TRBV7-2,ASSISSTGQGGNTIY
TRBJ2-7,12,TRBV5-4,ASSHPGLAAGQY
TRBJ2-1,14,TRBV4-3,ASSQEIELAYNEQF
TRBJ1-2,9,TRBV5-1,ASSVGLGYT
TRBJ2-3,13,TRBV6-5,ASSPRLVDSDTQY
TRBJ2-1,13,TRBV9,ASNPGGGFENEQF
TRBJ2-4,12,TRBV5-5,ASSLEGTKNIQY
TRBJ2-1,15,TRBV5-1,ASSSPKGRIPYNEQF
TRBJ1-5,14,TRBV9,ASSVARDRAAQPQH
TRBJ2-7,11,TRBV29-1,SGGQGGDYEQY
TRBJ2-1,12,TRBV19,ASSLAGAYNEQF
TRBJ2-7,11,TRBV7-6,ASSLGVSYEQY
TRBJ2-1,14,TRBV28,ASSPPRDGVYNEQF
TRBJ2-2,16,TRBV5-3,ARSLKVIAGGLDGELF
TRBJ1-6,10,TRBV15,ATSRDQQPLH
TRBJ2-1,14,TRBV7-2,ASSPPGTSGNNEQF
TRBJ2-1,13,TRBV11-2,ASSLVRQGSNEQF
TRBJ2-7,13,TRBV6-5,ASSPRLAGEYEQY
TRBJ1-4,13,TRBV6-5,ASSYREGASEKLF
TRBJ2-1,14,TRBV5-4,ASSLGGTSSYNEQF
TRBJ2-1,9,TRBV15,ATSAGFGQF
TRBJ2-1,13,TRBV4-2,ASSHISGNHNEQF
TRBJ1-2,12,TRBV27,ASSLGQGGDGYT
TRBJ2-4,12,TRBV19,ASQQGVAKNIQY
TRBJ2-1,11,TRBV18,ASSPGRNNEQF
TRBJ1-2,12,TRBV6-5,ASSYSSGMGGYT
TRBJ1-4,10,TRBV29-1,SAGERGEKLF
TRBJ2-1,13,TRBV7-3,ASSPGTGGYNEQF
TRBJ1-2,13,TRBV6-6,ASSYSLAGNYGYT
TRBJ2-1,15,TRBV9,ASSVGPGSTGLDEQF
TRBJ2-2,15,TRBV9,ASSVEASGRFTGELF
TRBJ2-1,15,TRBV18,ASSSNGLAGGFNEQF
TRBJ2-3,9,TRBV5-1,ASQSTDTQY